A single sample is the source of the 9 T cell receptor beta chains below, sequenced in a study of PD-1 blockade in mismatch repair-deficient tumors. Here immunoSEQ multiplex PCR was the method, and the copy in TCRdb shows in-frame clones only, minus some. The sample holds 120,000 or so clones, roughly nine tenths seen once. The starting material was peripheral blood, obtained 44 weeks after starting pembrolizumab. These receptor sequences come from an adult with mismatch repair-deficient cancer.

V usage is TRBV4-1 and J usage is TRBJ1-3, with D unresolved. Germline loops: CDR1 MGHRA, CDR2 YSYEKL. CDR3 size: 14 residues. V was pared by 2 bases and J by 0 bases, with 5 bases between. The CDR3 nucleotides are TGCGCCAGCAGCCAAACAAACTCTGGAAACACCATATATTTT. As protein: CASSQTNSGNTIYF.

The chain is built from TRBV7-8 and TRBJ2-7; D uncertain. V was trimmed by 4 bases and J by 6 bases, leaving 16 bases between them. Germline CDR1 reads SGHVS; CDR2 reads FQNEAQ. The CDR3 sequence is 14 residues long. The CDR3 DNA sequence: TGTGCCAGCAGCTCGACCCGACACGCCACCGAGCAGTACTTC. Translated, it gives CASSSTRHATEQYF.

This clone was detected only once. The chain uses TRBV7-9 and TRBJ2-2; D is perhaps TRBD2 (6 bases). Trimming shortened V by 5 bases and J by 6 bases, and 25 bases separated the two germline ends. Germline CDR1 is SEHNR and CDR2 is FQNEAQ (reference sequence). The CDR3 has 18 amino acids. The CDR3 loop is CASSPGVGSAGPPGELFF. CDR3 DNA sequence: TGTGCCAGCAGCCCCGGTGTGGGAAGCGCGGGGCCACCCGGGGAGCTGTTTTTT.

This chain connects TRBV5-6 to TRBJ2-3; TRBD2 agrees at 16 bases. V lost 4 bases and J lost 6; bases outside the gene matches: 8. The CDR3 runs 17 residues. Germline lookup yields CDR1 SGHDT and CDR2 YYEEEE. CDR3 sequence (DNA): TGTGCCAGCAGCCCGGGACTAGCGGGAGGGCCATCTGATACGCAGTATTTT. It encodes CASSPGLAGGPSDTQYF. The full variable domain, its missing parts supplied by reference TRBV5-6 and TRBJ2-3, is DAGVTQSPTHLIKTRGQQVTLRCSPKSGHDTVSWYQQALGQGPQFIFQYYEEEERQRGNFPDRFSGHQFPNYSSELNVNALLLGDSALYLCASSPGLAGGPSDTQYFGPGTRLTVL.

This clone was seen a few times. The chain links TRBV19 to TRBJ2-1; unclear D gene. Trimming left V 5 bases short and J 5 bases short, with 7 bases between. Germline CDR1 LNHDA, CDR2 SQIVND (reference sequence). CDR3 length: 12 residues. As DNA, the CDR3 is TGTGCCAGTAGTGGTGTCAACAATGAGCAGTTCTTC. It encodes CASSGVNNEQFF.

The chain joins TRBV11-1 to TRBJ2-1; D uncertain. CDR1 SGHAT and CDR2 FQDESV come from the germline V gene (reference sequence). The ends were cut back, 3 bases at V and 5 bases at J, with 8 bases in the middle. The CDR3 totals 13 residues. The CDR3 DNA reads as TGTGCCAGCAGCTTCATCCACGACAATGAGCAGTTCTTC. Translating gives CASSFIHDNEQFF. Using reference TRBV11-1 and TRBJ2-1 for the parts outside the CDR3, the full variable domain is EAEVAQSPRYKITEKSQAVAFWCDPISGHATLYWYRQILGQGPELLVQFQDESVVDDSQLPKDRFSAERLKGVDSTLKIQPAELGDSAMYLCASSFIHDNEQFFGPGTRLTVL.

The chain is built from TRBV5-1 and TRBJ2-7, with a possible D match to TRBD2 (6 bases). Trimming took off 1 base at V and 0 bases at J, with 11 bases between the two ends. The CDR3 length is 15 residues. Germline loops: CDR1 SGHRS, CDR2 YFSETQ. CDR3 coding DNA: TGCGCCAGCAGCTTGTCGGCGGGAAGCTCCTACGAGCAGTACTTC. The encoded protein is CASSLSAGSSYEQYF.

The V gene is TRBV19, the J gene TRBJ2-3; TRBD1 agrees at 8 bases. This CDR3 has 13 residues. The V and J ends lost 10 bases and 8 bases, in that order; junction bases with no gene match: 11. CDR1 is LNHDA and CDR2 is SQIVND in the germline V gene (reference sequence). The CDR3 DNA reads TGTGCCACTGGGACAGGAAGGATGGGTACGCAGTATTTT. As protein: CATGTGRMGTQYF. Drawing the rest from reference TRBV19 and TRBJ2-3, the complete variable domain is DGGITQSPKYLFRKEGQNVTLSCEQNLNHDAMYWYRQDPGQGLRLIYYSQIVNDFQKGDIAEGYSVSREKKESFPLTVTSAQKNPTAFYLCATGTGRMGTQYFGPGTRLTVL.

This clone was seen a handful of times. The chain combines TRBV27 with TRBJ1-5; the D is unclear. V gave up 2 bases and J gave up 4 bases, with 6 bases separating them. The CDR3 spans 13 residues. CDR1 and CDR2 from the germline V gene are MNHEY and SMNVEV (reference sequence). The CDR3: CASSLAPNQPQHF. The CDR3 nucleotides are TGTGCCAGCAGTTTAGCACCGAATCAGCCCCAGCATTTT.